This record covers a single T cell receptor (beta chain). Its antigen is currently unknown. Researchers ran the PCR with 60 Vbeta and 13 Jbeta primers. Method: immunoSEQ multiplex PCR; TCRdb's copy keeps in-frame clones and lacks some. The sample has a few hundred thousand clones, about 90% seen once. This sample was included in a study of cytomegalovirus exposure and HLA in healthy donors. At the level of the study: One earlier analysis, a look at around 180 million T cells, found more than 100 million unique TCR beta sequences.

General study results and limits: The only immune exposure information that was available was CMV serostatus.

This TCR derives from a girl aged 2 to 9 in good health and CMV-seronegative. The sample was PBMCs.

The CDR3 loop reads CAWRGQSNEKLFF. The DNA of the CDR3 is TGTGCCTGGAGGGGACAGTCTAATGAAAAACTGTTTTTT. The V gene is TRBV30, the J gene TRBJ1-4, with 7 bases identical to TRBD1. Trimming at V came to 3 bases and at J to 3 bases, leaving 1 base not matched to a gene. Germline CDR1 is GTSNPN and CDR2 is SVGIG (reference sequence). This CDR3 contains 13 residues.